The 13 T cell receptor beta chains below all came from one sample that was sequenced in a study of T cells after yellow fever vaccination. TCRdb re-called the 5' RACE reads through MiXCR, storing one row per CDR3 protein. The sample holds roughly 250,000 distinct CDR3 sequences, 10% to 15% seen once. This specimen consisted of CD4+ T cells sorted from PBMCs, obtained 45 days after the yellow fever booster vaccination. Receptor source: a man aged 25 to 45 who received the YFV17D yellow fever vaccine.

Here the CDR3 reads CASRPWTSRETQYF. DNA for the CDR3: TGTGCCAGCAGACCATGGACTAGTCGAGAGACCCAGTACTTC. The rearrangement links TRBV6-2 or TRBV6-3 to TRBJ2-5; TRBD2 aligns across 7 bases. Germline lookup yields CDR1 MNHEY and CDR2 SVGEGT. Unmatched junction bases numbered 8, after V lost 6 bases and J lost 4 bases. The CDR3 runs 14 residues.

This clonotype was picked up a small number of times. V is TRBV7-9 and J is TRBJ1-4; unclear D gene. The germline gives CDR1 SEHNR, CDR2 FQNEAQ (reference sequence). Trimming took 5 bases from V and 0 from J, leaving 10 bases between them. The CDR3 length is 15 residues. This CDR3 reads CASSPPTTTNEKLFF. CDR3 DNA: TGTGCCAGCAGCCCCCCGACCACAACTAATGAAAAACTGTTTTTT.

The CDR3 DNA follows: TGTGCCAGCAGCCCGCTGGGGCGGGAGGATGTCACCGGGGAGCTGTTTTTT. Translation: CASSPLGREDVTGELFF. The rearrangement uses TRBV14 and TRBJ2-2, with TRBD2 matching over 8 bases. This CDR3 spans 17 amino acids. Losses at the gene ends were 4 bases for V and 4 bases for J; bases not matched to a gene: 11. Germline V gene data show CDR1 as SGHDN and CDR2 as FVKESK.

V is TRBV7-8 and J is TRBJ2-2; D not resolved. Trimming left V 5 bases short and J 5 bases short, with 9 bases between. Germline V gene sequence: CDR1 SGHVS, CDR2 FQNEAQ. The CDR3 totals 13 residues. CDR3 loop: CASSRDLTGELFF. The DNA of the CDR3 is TGTGCCAGCAGCCGCGATTTAACCGGGGAGCTGTTTTTT.

The chain is built from TRBV5-1 and TRBJ2-3, with TRBD2 matching 9 bases. Germline trimming cut 2 bases from V and 4 bases from J; bases unmatched to any gene: 5. Germline values: CDR1 SGHRS, CDR2 YFSETQ. The CDR3 loop spans 15 amino acids. CDR3 sequence: CASSFASGKSDTQYF. For the CDR3, the DNA is TGCGCCAGCAGCTTCGCTAGCGGGAAGTCAGATACGCAGTATTTT.

The chain joins TRBV5-1 to TRBJ2-5; 15 nucleotides line up with TRBD2. CDR3 length equals 20 residues. Per germline, CDR1 SGHRS and CDR2 YFSETQ. The V and J ends lost 3 bases and 2 bases, in that order; junction bases with no gene match: 14. CDR3 region: CASSWGQAWTSGRDQETQYF. For the CDR3, the DNA is TGCGCCAGCAGCTGGGGACAGGCCTGGACTAGCGGGAGGGATCAAGAGACCCAGTACTTC.

This clonotype was counted a few times. This chain connects TRBV5-4 to TRBJ2-3, with 7 bases matching TRBD2. CDR3 length: 13 amino acids. Looked up from germline, CDR1 is SGHNT and CDR2 is YYREEE (reference sequence). Trimming at V came to 2 bases and at J to 9 bases, leaving 6 bases not matched to a gene. For the CDR3, the DNA is TGTGCCAGCAGCTTTGAGGGAGGGTACACGCAGTATTTT. Amino acids: CASSFEGGYTQYF. Combining the CDR3 with reference TRBV5-4 and TRBJ2-3 gives the whole variable domain ETGVTQSPTHLIKTRGQQVTLRCSSQSGHNTVSWYQQALGQGPQFIFQYYREEENGRGNFPPRFSGLQFPNYSSELNVNALELDDSALYLCASSFEGGYTQYFGPGTRLTVL.

The rearrangement uses TRBV5-1 and TRBJ2-1, with D perhaps assigned TRBD1 or TRBD2 (5 bases each). Germline loops: CDR1 SGHRS, CDR2 YFSETQ. The V and J ends lost 3 bases and 7 bases respectively, with 14 bases between them. This CDR3 has 14 residues. CDR3 sequence (DNA): TGCGCCAGCAGCTCCGGGACCCTCGGAAATGAGCAGTTCTTC. Its translation: CASSSGTLGNEQFF. The whole variable domain, filled in from reference TRBV5-1 and TRBJ2-1, reads KAGVTQTPRYLIKTRGQQVTLSCSPISGHRSVSWYQQTPGQGLQFLFEYFSETQRNKGNFPGRFSGRQFSNSRSEMNVSTLELGDSALYLCASSSGTLGNEQFFGPGTRLTVL.

The rearrangement uses TRBV4-3 and TRBJ2-1; TRBD2 matches 12 bases. V trimming: 5 bases; J trimming: 7 bases; junction bases outside the gene matches: 9. Germline loops: CDR1 LGHNA, CDR2 YSLEER. The length of the CDR3 is 16 residues. The CDR3 spells CASSSLLAGGTNEQFF. CDR3 coding DNA: TGCGCCAGCAGCTCCCTACTAGCGGGAGGTACTAATGAGCAGTTCTTC.

J is TRBJ2-6 and V is TRBV5-1; D call uncertain. There are 14 residues in the CDR3. Germline V gene lookup returns CDR1 SGHRS and CDR2 YFSETQ. Trimming stripped 4 bases from V and 2 bases from J, with 7 bases between. The CDR3 loop is CASSVGTGANVLTF. Here the CDR3 DNA reads TGCGCCAGCAGCGTGGGGACTGGGGCCAACGTCCTGACTTTC. The complete variable domain, with remaining parts taken from reference TRBV5-1 and TRBJ2-6, reads KAGVTQTPRYLIKTRGQQVTLSCSPISGHRSVSWYQQTPGQGLQFLFEYFSETQRNKGNFPGRFSGRQFSNSRSEMNVSTLELGDSALYLCASSVGTGANVLTFGAGSRLTVL.

The chain recombines TRBV18 with TRBJ2-7; D unresolved. The germline V and J ends were trimmed by 5 bases and 5 bases, with 7 bases remaining between them. This CDR3 region has 11 residues. Germline-derived CDR1 and CDR2 are KGHSH and LQKENI. Written as DNA, the CDR3 is TGTGCCAGCTCAGGAACAGACGAGCAGTACTTC. It translates to CASSGTDEQYF.

This clonotype has a handful of counts. This chain connects TRBV7-2 to TRBJ2-7; no clear D. This CDR3 region has 15 residues. CDR1 and CDR2 from the germline V gene are SGHTA and FQGNSA. Between the trimmed V and J ends, which lost 2 bases and 11 bases, there was a span of 22 bases. The DNA for the CDR3 is TGTGCCAGCAGCTTAATATCCACAGAGGTATATGAGAAGTACTTC. Protein product: CASSLISTEVYEKYF.

This clonotype appeared a few times. V is TRBV29-1 and J is TRBJ1-1; 8 bases match TRBD1. The junction had 11 bases not matched to a gene; V was cut back by 5 bases and J by 9 bases. Germline V gives CDR1 SQVTM, CDR2 ANQGSEA. The CDR3 totals 13 residues. The CDR3 DNA reads TGCAGCGTTCGCATGACAGGGGATGGTCAAGCTTTCTTT. Translating gives CSVRMTGDGQAFF.